This entry lists 14 T cell receptor beta chains sequenced from one sample in a study of T cells in Graves' hyperthyroidism and ophthalmopathy. Amplification targeted TCR beta CDR3 regions from RNA transcripts. A first-round RT-PCR of the TCR CDR3 used the HTBI primer set. TCRdb re-called the multiplex PCR reads with MiXCR, one entry per CDR3 protein. This sample has roughly 500,000 distinct CDR3 sequences; 46% occur once, and the top ten carry about 45%. The sequenced sample was peripheral blood or thyroid tissue (not recorded which). The receptor source for this set is an adult woman with Graves' disease, either hyperthyroidism or ophthalmopathy (not recorded which).

This clonotype was detected ten times or more. J is TRBJ2-7 and V is TRBV5-1; no reliable D call. CDR3 length: 13 amino acids. V lost 0 bases and J lost 9, with 13 bases in between. The germline V gene encodes CDR1 SGHRS and CDR2 YFSETQ. The DNA for the CDR3 is TGCGCCAGCAGCTTGGATCGGTCGGTGAGGCAGTACTTC. This codes for CASSLDRSVRQYF.

Turning to this clonotype: This may arise from a read error, as a much more abundant clone is one base away. The CDR3 DNA sequence: TGTGCCAGCAGCGTAGCTGGAGACACCATATATTTT. It specifies CASSVAGDTIYF. The J gene is TRBJ1-3, the V gene TRBV9; D is uncertain. CDR3 length: 12 amino acids. Germline assignment: CDR1 SGDLS and CDR2 YYNGEE.

The rearrangement joins TRBV7-2 to TRBJ2-5; TRBD2 aligns across 8 bases. The J call may not be correct, given that the DNA end is closer to TRBJ2-4. The CDR3 runs to 14 residues. Germline CDR1 and CDR2: SGHTA and FQGNSA. CDR3 nucleotides: TGTGCCAGCAGTGATGCCGGGGGGGGGAGCATTCAGTACTTC. Residues: CASSDAGGGSIQYF.

This clonotype has a handful of counts. The DNA for the CDR3 is TGCGCCAGCAGCTTGGTGGCAGGGGGAAACTATGGCTACACCTTC. It translates to CASSLVAGGNYGYTF. The gene calls are TRBV5-1 and TRBJ1-2, with TRBD1 identical over 7 bases. The J segment lost 2 bases and the V segment lost 0 bases, leaving 4 bases of the junction unmatched. The germline V gene has CDR1 SGHRS and CDR2 YFSETQ. CDR3 length equals 15 residues.

The rearrangement joins TRBV29-1 to TRBJ1-1; the D is unclear. Germline-derived CDR1 and CDR2 are SQVTM and ANQGSEA. V was shortened by 4 bases and J by 10 bases, with 28 bases between the two germline ends. The CDR3 length is 16 residues. As DNA, the CDR3 is TGCAGCGTTGTATCCGGGTCTAATCGGGGAACTTCGGGAGCTTTCTTT. It codes for CSVVSGSNRGTSGAFF.

The V and J genes are TRBV9 and TRBJ1-5, with D possibly TRBD1 on 6 matching bases. The CDR3 is 18 amino acids. V was pared by 0 bases and J by 3 bases, with 19 bases between. Germline CDR1 reads SGDLS; CDR2 reads YYNGEE. The CDR3 reads CASSVGPGEGRVNQPQHF. The CDR3 DNA reads TGTGCCAGCAGCGTAGGCCCAGGGGAGGGCAGGGTCAATCAGCCCCAGCATTTT.

The chain is built from TRBV6-1 and TRBJ2-2; D unclear. V shed 11 bases and J shed 2 bases, with 9 bases lying between them. Germline CDR1 and CDR2: MNHNS and SASEGT. There are 12 residues in the CDR3. The CDR3 reads CAGTGNTGELFF. The CDR3 DNA sequence: TGTGCCGGCACCGGCAACACCGGGGAGCTGTTTTTT.

The sample holds many counts of this clonotype. The chain uses TRBV29-1 and TRBJ1-4; 8 nucleotides line up with TRBD1. Unmatched junction bases numbered 7, after V lost 6 bases and J lost 4 bases. The CDR3 consists of 14 residues. Germline V lookup: CDR1 SQVTM, CDR2 ANQGSEA. CDR3 bases: TGCAGCGTCGTTGGCGGACAGGGTAATGAAAAACTGTTTTTT. This sequence encodes CSVVGGQGNEKLFF.

The chain uses TRBV25-1 and TRBJ2-5; D may be TRBD1 (5 bases). Germline CDR1 reads MGHDK; CDR2 reads SYGVNS. The CDR3 sequence is 14 residues long. Trimming shortened V by 5 bases and J by 3 bases, and 13 bases separated the two germline ends. In DNA form, the CDR3 reads TGTGCCAGCAGTCTTCAGGGAAGGGAAGAGACCCAGTACTTC. Its translation: CASSLQGREETQYF.

In this sample, this clonotype turned up a few times. The J gene is TRBJ2-7, the V gene TRBV7-2, with D possibly matching TRBD2 (5 bases). From germline, CDR1 is SGHTA and CDR2 FQGNSA. CDR3 length: 14 residues. Trimming removed 6 bases from V and 3 bases from J, with 15 bases in between. CDR3 sequence: CASSDSTGIYEQYF. In DNA, the CDR3 is TGTGCCAGCAGTGATTCGACGGGAATCTACGAGCAGTACTTC.

On this clonotype itself: Relative to the germline gene, one junction end is altered; a read error may explain this. The V call is TRBV6-5, the J call TRBJ1-5; TRBD1 matches at 7 bases. Germline V gene lookup returns CDR1 MNHEY and CDR2 SVGAGI. The CDR3 is 14 amino acids. The CDR3 DNA follows: TGTGCCATCAGTAAGGGACAGCCAGATCAGCCCCAGCATTTT. Translating it yields CAISKGQPDQPQHF.

This clonotype occurred many times. The chain couples TRBV9 to TRBJ1-3; a weak D match, TRBD1 (5 bases). V dropped 4 bases and J dropped 4 bases, with 12 bases sitting between them. Germline lookup yields CDR1 SGDLS and CDR2 YYNGEE. The CDR3 loop spans 14 amino acids. The CDR3 sequence is CASSLSGDGNTIYF. For the CDR3, the DNA is TGTGCCAGCAGCCTTTCGGGGGACGGAAACACCATATATTTT. Based on the CDR3 plus reference TRBV9 and TRBJ1-3, the full variable domain is DSGVTQTPKHLITATGQRVTLRCSPRSGDLSVYWYQQSLDQGLQFLIQYYNGEERAKGNILERFSAQQFPDLHSELNLSSLELGDSALYFCASSLSGDGNTIYFGEGSWLTVV.

J is TRBJ1-2 and V is TRBV7-9; D is perhaps TRBD1 (6 bases). Trimming pared 1 base from V and 4 bases from J, leaving 13 bases between. Germline-derived CDR1 and CDR2 are SEHNR and FQNEAQ (reference sequence). This CDR3 has 15 amino acids. The CDR3 sequence: CASSLDQGQGYGYTF. DNA of the CDR3: TGTGCCAGCAGCTTAGATCAGGGGCAAGGCTATGGCTACACCTTC. Full variable domain (outside the CDR3, taken from reference TRBV7-9 and TRBJ1-2): DTGVSQNPRHKITKRGQNVTFRCDPISEHNRLYWYRQTLGQGPEFLTYFQNEAQLEKSRLLSDRFSAERPKGSFSTLEIQRTEQGDSAMYLCASSLDQGQGYGYTFGSGTRLTVV.

In its sample, this clonotype was seen many times. In DNA, the CDR3 is TGTGCCAGCGCCGGCAGCTCCTACGAGCAGTACTTC. It yields the protein CASAGSSYEQYF. The chain recombines TRBV7-9 with TRBJ2-7; D is unclear. V was shortened by 8 bases and J by 0 bases, with 8 bases between the two germline ends. Looked up from germline, CDR1 is SEHNR and CDR2 is FQNEAQ (reference sequence). CDR3 length: 12 amino acids. Filled out from reference TRBV7-9 and TRBJ2-7, the complete variable domain reads DTGVSQNPRHKITKRGQNVTFRCDPISEHNRLYWYRQTLGQGPEFLTYFQNEAQLEKSRLLSDRFSAERPKGSFSTLEIQRTEQGDSAMYLCASAGSSYEQYFGPGTRLTVT.